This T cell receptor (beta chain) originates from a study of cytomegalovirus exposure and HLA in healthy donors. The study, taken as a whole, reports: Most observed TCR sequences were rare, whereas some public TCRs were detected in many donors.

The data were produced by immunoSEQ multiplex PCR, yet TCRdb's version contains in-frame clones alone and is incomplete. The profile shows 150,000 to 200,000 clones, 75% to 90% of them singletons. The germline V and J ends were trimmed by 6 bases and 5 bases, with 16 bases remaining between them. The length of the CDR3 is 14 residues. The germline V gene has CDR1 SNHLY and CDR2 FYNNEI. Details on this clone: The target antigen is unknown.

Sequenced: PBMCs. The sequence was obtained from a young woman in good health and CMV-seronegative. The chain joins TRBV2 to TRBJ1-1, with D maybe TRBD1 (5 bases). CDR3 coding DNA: TGTGCCAGCAGGGACCAGGGTAGAGGTACTGAAGCTTTCTTT. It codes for CASRDQGRGTEAFF. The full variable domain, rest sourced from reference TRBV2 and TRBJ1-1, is EPEVTQTPSHQVTQMGQEVILRCVPISNHLYFYWYRQILGQKVEFLVSFYNNEISEKSEIFDDQFSVERPDGSNFTLKIRSTKLEDSAMYFCASRDQGRGTEAFFGQGTRLTVV.